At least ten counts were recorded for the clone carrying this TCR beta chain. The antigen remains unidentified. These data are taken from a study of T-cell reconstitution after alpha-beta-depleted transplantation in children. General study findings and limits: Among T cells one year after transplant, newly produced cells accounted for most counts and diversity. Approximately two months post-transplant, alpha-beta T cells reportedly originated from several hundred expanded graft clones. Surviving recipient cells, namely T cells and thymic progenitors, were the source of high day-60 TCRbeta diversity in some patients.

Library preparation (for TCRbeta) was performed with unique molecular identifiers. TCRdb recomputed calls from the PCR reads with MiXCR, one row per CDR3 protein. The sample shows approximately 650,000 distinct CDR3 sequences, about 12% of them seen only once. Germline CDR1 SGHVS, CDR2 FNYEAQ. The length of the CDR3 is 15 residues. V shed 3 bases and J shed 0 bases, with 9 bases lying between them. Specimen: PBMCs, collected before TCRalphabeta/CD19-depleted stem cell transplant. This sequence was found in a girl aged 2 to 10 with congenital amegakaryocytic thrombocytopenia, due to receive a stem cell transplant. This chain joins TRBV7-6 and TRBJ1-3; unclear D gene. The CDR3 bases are TGTGCCAGCAGCTTCGAGTTAAGCTCTGGAAACACCATATATTTT. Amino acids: CASSFELSSGNTIYF. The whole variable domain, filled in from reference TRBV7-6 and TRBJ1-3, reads GAGVSQSPRYKVTKRGQDVALRCDPISGHVSLYWYRQALGQGPEFLTYFNYEAQQDKSGLPNDRFSAERPEGSISTLTIQRTEQRDSAMYRCASSFELSSGNTIYFGEGSWLTVV.